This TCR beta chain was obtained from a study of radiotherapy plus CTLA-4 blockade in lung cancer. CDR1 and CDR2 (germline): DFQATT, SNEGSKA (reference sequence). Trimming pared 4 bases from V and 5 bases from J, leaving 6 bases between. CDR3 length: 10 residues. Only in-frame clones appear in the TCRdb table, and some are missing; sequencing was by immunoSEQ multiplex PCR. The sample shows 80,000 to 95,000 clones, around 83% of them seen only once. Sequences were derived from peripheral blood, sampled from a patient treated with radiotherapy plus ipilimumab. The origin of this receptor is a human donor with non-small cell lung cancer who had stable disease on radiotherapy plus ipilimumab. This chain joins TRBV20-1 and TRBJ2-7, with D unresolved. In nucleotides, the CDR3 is TGCAGTGCTACTGGGGACGAGCAGTACTTC. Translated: CSATGDEQYF.